The present entry profiles one T cell receptor beta chain with its context. The data stem from a study of T cell changes during pregnancy in multiple sclerosis. Libraries were prepared by immunoSEQ multiplex PCR; TCRdb keeps only in-frame clonotypes and omits some of them. The sample holds more than 40,000 clones, roughly nine tenths seen once. V was pared by 6 bases and J by 5 bases, with 5 bases of the junction left unmatched. Germline V gene sequence: CDR1 SNHLY, CDR2 FYNNEI. The CDR3 sequence is 14 residues long. This sequence joins TRBV2 and TRBJ2-4, with 9 nucleotides matching TRBD1. The sample here was peripheral blood, taken in the first trimester of pregnancy. The receptor comes from a female donor in good health, enrolled as a control in a pregnancy study. The CDR3 nucleotides read TGTGCCAGCAGGTTCCGGACAGGGGAAAACATTCAGTACTTC. Translating it yields CASRFRTGENIQYF. The whole variable domain, filled in from reference TRBV2 and TRBJ2-4, reads EPEVTQTPSHQVTQMGQEVILRCVPISNHLYFYWYRQILGQKVEFLVSFYNNEISEKSEIFDDQFSVERPDGSNFTLKIRSTKLEDSAMYFCASRFRTGENIQYFGAGTRLSVL.